A single count supports the clone carrying this T cell receptor beta chain. This sample is part of a study of blood T cells in healthy people across ages. Primed by a sample-barcoded 5' primer and a J-beta primer mix, a second PCR proceeded for roughly 7 to 12 cycles. TCRdb independently ran MiXCR on the 5' RACE reads; one entry per CDR3 protein. The sample holds 1,300,000 or so distinct CDR3 sequences, approximately 59% seen once. Germline assignment: CDR1 SQVTM and CDR2 ANQGSEA. This CDR3 spans 17 amino acids. Trimming cost V 0 bases and J 3 bases, with 17 bases left between them. V usage is TRBV29-1 and J usage is TRBJ2-2, with a tentative D call TRBD2 (5 bases). The sample was blood. This clonotype originated in a young man in good health. The CDR3 sequence is CSVEERLATSHTGELFF. CDR3 in DNA: TGCAGCGTTGAAGAGAGGCTAGCTACCTCCCACACCGGGGAGCTGTTTTTT.